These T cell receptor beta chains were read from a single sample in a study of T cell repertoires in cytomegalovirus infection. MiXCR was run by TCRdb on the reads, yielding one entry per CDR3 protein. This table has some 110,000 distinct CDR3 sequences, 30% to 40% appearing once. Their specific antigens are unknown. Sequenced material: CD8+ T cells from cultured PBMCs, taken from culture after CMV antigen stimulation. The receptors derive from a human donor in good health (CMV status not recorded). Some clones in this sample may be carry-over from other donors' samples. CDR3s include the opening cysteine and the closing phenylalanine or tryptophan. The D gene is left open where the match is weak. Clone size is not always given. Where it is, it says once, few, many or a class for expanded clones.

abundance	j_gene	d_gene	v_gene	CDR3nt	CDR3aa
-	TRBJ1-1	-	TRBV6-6	TGTGCCAGCAGTTCAAGCCCGACCCGGACAGCGACTGAAGCTTTCTTT	CASSSSPTRTATEAFF
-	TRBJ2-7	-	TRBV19	TGTGCCAGTAGTATCAGGGGCACCTACGAGCAGTACTTC	CASSIRGTYEQYF
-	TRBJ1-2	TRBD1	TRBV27	TGTGCCAGCAGTCGCGCTTCTTACGGGACAGGGGATCGCAACTATGGCTACACCTTC	CASSRASYGTGDRNYGYTF
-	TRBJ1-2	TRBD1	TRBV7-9	TGTGCCAGTCAGGGGGCAGATTATGGCTACACCTTC	CASQGADYGYTF
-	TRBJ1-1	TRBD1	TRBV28	TGTGCCAGCAGTTTACACACGACGACAGGGGACTATGGAGCTTTCTTT	CASSLHTTTGDYGAFF
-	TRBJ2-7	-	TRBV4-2	TGTGCCAGCAGCCACGCTCTCGGGGGCTACGAGCAGTACTTC	CASSHALGGYEQYF
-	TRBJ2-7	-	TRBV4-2	TGTGCCAGCAGCCAATCTTCCGGCAGGGGAGGGTTTAGCTCCTACGAGCAGTACTTC	CASSQSSGRGGFSSYEQYF
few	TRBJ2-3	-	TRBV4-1	TGCGCCAGCAGCCAAGATCCCTATTCTGATGGCACAGATACGCAGTATTTT	CASSQDPYSDGTDTQYF
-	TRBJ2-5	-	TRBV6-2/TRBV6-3	TGTGCCAGCAGTTACGCAGAGGTTTATGGGGAGACCCAGTACTTC	CASSYAEVYGETQYF
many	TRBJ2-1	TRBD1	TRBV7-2	TGTGCCAGCAGCTTGGAGACAGGGTTTGGAGTCAATGAGCAGTTCTTC	CASSLETGFGVNEQFF
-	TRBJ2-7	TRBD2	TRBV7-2	TGTGTCAGCAGCCCCCCCCGGGGGGGATTCTCCTACGAGCAGTACTTC	CVSSPPRGGFSYEQYF
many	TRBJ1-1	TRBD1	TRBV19	TGTGCCAGTAAATCGGGACAGATGAACACTGAAGCTTTCTTT	CASKSGQMNTEAFF
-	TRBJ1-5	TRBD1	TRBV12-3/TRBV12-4	TGTGCCAGCAGTTTGACCGGGACAGAACAGCCCCAGCATTTT	CASSLTGTEQPQHF
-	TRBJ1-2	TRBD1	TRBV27	TGTGCCAGCAGTCCAGGGGGACAGGGGATGACCTATGGCTACACCTTC	CASSPGGQGMTYGYTF
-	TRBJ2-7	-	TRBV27	TGTGCCAGCAGTTACGGGACTCCAGACGAGCAGTACTTC	CASSYGTPDEQYF
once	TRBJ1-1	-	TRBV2	TGTGCCAGGTCCTTATGGAGGGGGGCGGGCACTGAAGCTTTCTTT	CARSLWRGAGTEAFF
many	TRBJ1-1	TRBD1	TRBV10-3	TGTGCCATCGGCCAGACAGGGGGCTGGACTGAAGCTTTCTTT	CAIGQTGGWTEAFF
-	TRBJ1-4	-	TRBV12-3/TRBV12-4	TGTGCCAGCAGCCTCGGGAGACGCCTCACCCCCTTTGATGAAAAACTGTTTTTT	CASSLGRRLTPFDEKLFF
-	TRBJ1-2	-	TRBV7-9	TGTGCCAGCAGCTTAGCAAGCGGGGCAGGGCTCTATGGCTACACCTTC	CASSLASGAGLYGYTF
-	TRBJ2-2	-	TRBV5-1	TGCGCCAGCAGACTTCCCGGGGGGCCCACCGGGGAGCTGTTTTTT	CASRLPGGPTGELFF
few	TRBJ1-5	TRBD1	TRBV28	TGTGCCAGCAGTGTACCCCGGACAGGGGGCGCAAGGAGCAATCAGCCCCAGCATTTT	CASSVPRTGGARSNQPQHF
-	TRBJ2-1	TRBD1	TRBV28	TGTGCCAGCAGTTTATCCCTAACTACAGGGGTGCGTTACAATGAGCAGTTCTTC	CASSLSLTTGVRYNEQFF
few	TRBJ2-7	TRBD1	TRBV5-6	TGTGCCAGCAGCTTCAGGGGGCATTTCGCCGAGCAGTACTTC	CASSFRGHFAEQYF
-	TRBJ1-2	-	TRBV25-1	TGTGCCAGCAGTGGACGCAGGGGAGAATGGGGCTACACCTTC	CASSGRRGEWGYTF
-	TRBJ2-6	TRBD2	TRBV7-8	TGTGCCAGCAGCTCCTCCGGGACTAGGTGGGCGAGTAGGGCCAACGTCCTGACTTTC	CASSSSGTRWASRANVLTF
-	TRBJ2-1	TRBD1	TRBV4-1	TGCGCCAGCAGCCCGGGACAGGACTACAATGAGCAGTTCTTC	CASSPGQDYNEQFF
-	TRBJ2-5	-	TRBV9	TGTGCCAGCAGCGCAACCGGGACGGCCTTGTTAGAGACCCAGTACTTC	CASSATGTALLETQYF
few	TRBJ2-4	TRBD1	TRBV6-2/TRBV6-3	TGTGCCAGCAGGGACGGGACAGGGAAAAACATTCAGTACTTC	CASRDGTGKNIQYF
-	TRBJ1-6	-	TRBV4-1	TGCGCCAGCAGCCCTTCTCCGTTGGTGAATTCACCCCTCCACTTT	CASSPSPLVNSPLHF
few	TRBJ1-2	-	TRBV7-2	TGTGCCAGCAGCCGAGGGACGGCGGGTAACTATGGCTACACCTTC	CASSRGTAGNYGYTF
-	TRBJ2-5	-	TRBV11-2	TGTGCCAGCAGCCCAGCCGTCACCCGCAGACCTCAAGAGACCCAGTACTTC	CASSPAVTRRPQETQYF
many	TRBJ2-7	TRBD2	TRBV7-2	TGTGCCAGCAGCTATAGCGGGGGGGCCTCCTACGAGCAGTACTTC	CASSYSGGASYEQYF
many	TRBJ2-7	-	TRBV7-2	TGTGCCAGCAGCTTAGATGGGGTCTCCTACGAGCAGTACTTC	CASSLDGVSYEQYF
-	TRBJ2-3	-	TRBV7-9	TGTGCCAGCAGCGGGACACGAGGTTCTAGCACAGATACGCAGTATTTT	CASSGTRGSSTDTQYF
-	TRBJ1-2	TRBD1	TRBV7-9	TGTGCCAGCAGCTCACAGGGGGGGGCCTCTAACTATGGCTACACCTTC	CASSSQGGASNYGYTF
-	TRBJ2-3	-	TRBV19	TGTGCCAGTAAGGACAGTTACCAGTCTAGCACAGATACGCAGTATTTT	CASKDSYQSSTDTQYF
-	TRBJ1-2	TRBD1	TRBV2	TGTGCCAGCAGGCCCGGGACAGGGGAGGATGGCTACACCTTC	CASRPGTGEDGYTF
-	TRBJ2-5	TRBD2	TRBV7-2	TGTGCCAGCAGCACGACTAGCGGAGGAGAGACCCAGTACTTC	CASSTTSGGETQYF
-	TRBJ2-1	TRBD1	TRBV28	TGTGCCAGCAGTCCGTCCGGGACAGAAGGGGGTGAGCAGTTCTTC	CASSPSGTEGGEQFF
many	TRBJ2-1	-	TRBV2	TGTGCCAGCAGTGCACGACTCAGCTCCTACAATGAGCAGTTCTTC	CASSARLSSYNEQFF
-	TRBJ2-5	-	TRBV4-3	TGCGCCAGCAGCCAAGGCCTCCCCCAGCATGAGACCCAGTACTTC	CASSQGLPQHETQYF
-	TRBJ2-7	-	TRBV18	TGTGCCAGCTCACCACGAGGGGGAGACTACGAGCAGTACTTC	CASSPRGGDYEQYF
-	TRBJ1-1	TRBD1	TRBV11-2	TGTGCCAGCAGCGGGGACAGTGGACGGGCTTTCTTT	CASSGDSGRAFF
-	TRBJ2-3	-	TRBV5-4	TGTGCCAGCAGCTGGGGGCCGGCGGGGACCTCCCGCACAGATACGCTGTATTTT	CASSWGPAGTSRTDTLYF
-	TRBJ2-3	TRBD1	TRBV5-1	TGCGCCAGCAGCTCTGGACAGGGTCTCACAGATACGCAGTATTTT	CASSSGQGLTDTQYF
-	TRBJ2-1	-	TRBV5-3	TGTGCCAGCAGCTTAGGACAGAAGCAGTTCTTC	CASSLGQKQFF
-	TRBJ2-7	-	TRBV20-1	TGCAGTGCTAGAGCCCGCGGGTCGATTATCTACGAGCAGTACTTC	CSARARGSIIYEQYF
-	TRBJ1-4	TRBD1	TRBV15	TGTGCCACCAGCAGAGTGACAGGGGCAACTAATGAAAAACTGTTTTTT	CATSRVTGATNEKLFF
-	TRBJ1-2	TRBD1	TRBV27	TGTGCCAGCAGTTATGGGACAGGGCACTATGGCTACACCTTC	CASSYGTGHYGYTF
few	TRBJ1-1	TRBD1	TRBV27	TGTGCCAGCAGTTTTCCTGGACAGGGTATCCACTTT	CASSFPGQGIHF
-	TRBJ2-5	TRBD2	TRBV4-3	TGCGCCAGCAGCCAAGACGCTAGCGGGGGGCAAGAGACCCAGTACTTC	CASSQDASGGQETQYF